The 5 T cell receptor beta chains below come from one sample, sequenced in a study of naive and memory T cell subsets. Blood and skin TCR RNA was reverse transcribed with alpha and beta constant primers. TCRdb recomputed calls from the UMI-ligation and nested PCR reads with MiXCR, one row per CDR3 protein. The top ten hold under 7.5% of the sample, which has approximately 20,000 distinct CDR3 sequences, 8% to 10% seen once. Treatment noted: skin biopsy from PPD injection site in Mantoux-positive individual. Unsorted total RNA, roughly 1 to 1,100 ng, was DNase treated before reverse transcription. Sequences were derived from skin, sampled from a tuberculin skin test site. Receptors were obtained from an adult in good health.

This clonotype was observed a handful of times. The CDR3: CASSLLQNEQFF. DNA for the CDR3: TGTGCCAGCAGCCTATTACAGAATGAGCAGTTCTTC. V and J are TRBV7-9 and TRBJ2-1; D call uncertain. V shed 5 bases and J shed 7 bases, with 9 bases lying between them. The CDR3 has 12 amino acids. Germline V gene sequence: CDR1 SEHNR, CDR2 FQNEAQ (reference sequence). Drawing the rest from reference TRBV7-9 and TRBJ2-1, the complete variable domain is DTGVSQNPRHKITKRGQNVTFRCDPISEHNRLYWYRQTLGQGPEFLTYFQNEAQLEKSRLLSDRFSAERPKGSFSTLEIQRTEQGDSAMYLCASSLLQNEQFFGPGTRLTVL.

This clonotype ranks as medium-sized (0.01 to 0.1%). The rearrangement uses TRBV7-2 and TRBJ2-3; the match to TRBD2 covers 8 bases. Germline loops: CDR1 SGHTA, CDR2 FQGNSA. Trimming removed 1 base from V and 6 bases from J; junction bases left unmatched: 12. This CDR3 is built from 17 residues. The CDR3 bases are TGTGCCAGCAGCTTAGAGCCGGGACTAGGAAGAACGGATACGCAGTATTTT. Protein: CASSLEPGLGRTDTQYF. The full variable domain, rest sourced from reference TRBV7-2 and TRBJ2-3, is GAGVSQSPSNKVTEKGKDVELRCDPISGHTALYWYRQSLGQGLEFLIYFQGNSAPDKSGLPSDRFSAERTGGSVSTLTIQRTQQEDSAVYLCASSLEPGLGRTDTQYFGPGTRLTVL.

This chain uses TRBV12-5 with TRBJ2-5, with D possibly being TRBD1 (5 bases). Germline V CDR1 and CDR2: LGHNT, FRNRAP. V was trimmed by 4 bases and J by 3 bases, leaving 12 bases between them. The CDR3 totals 14 residues. This CDR3 reads CASGYDRSEETQYF. The CDR3 DNA reads TGTGCTAGTGGTTACGACAGATCGGAAGAGACCCAGTACTTC.

This clonotype was seen many times. The chain carries TRBV6-6 and TRBJ2-3, with 7 nucleotides matching TRBD2. CDR1 and CDR2 (germline): MNHNY, SVGAGI (reference sequence). The CDR3 is 16 amino acids. The V gene end was trimmed by 0 bases and the J gene end by 10 bases; junction bases not matched to a gene: 13. This chain's CDR3 is CASSYSTPGGGFAQYF. CDR3 in DNA: TGTGCCAGCAGTTACTCGACTCCGGGGGGAGGATTTGCGCAGTATTTT.

This clonotype was detected many times. The CDR3 reads CASSAGAVGTAYEQYF. The DNA for the CDR3 is TGTGCCAGCAGCGCCGGTGCCGTGGGGACAGCCTACGAGCAGTACTTC. V usage is TRBV7-8 and J usage is TRBJ2-7, with 7 bases lining up with TRBD1. The germline V gene has CDR1 SGHVS and CDR2 FQNEAQ. V dropped 5 bases and J dropped 2; count of bases not matched to a gene: 12. CDR3 size: 16 residues. Drawing the rest from reference TRBV7-8 and TRBJ2-7, the complete variable domain is GAGVSQSPRYKVAKRGQDVALRCDPISGHVSLFWYQQALGQGPEFLTYFQNEAQLDKSGLPSDRFFAERPEGSVSTLKIQRTQQEDSAVYLCASSAGAVGTAYEQYFGPGTRLTVT.